This T cell receptor beta chain is drawn from a study of molecular identifiers for immune sequencing clone quantification. Previously described methods and listed TCR primers were used for bulk TCR libraries. TCRdb redid the calling of the PCR reads with MiXCR, one entry per CDR3 protein. The data contain just over 95,000 distinct CDR3 sequences, roughly 24% of them seen just once; the ten biggest clones take up under 1%. In this sample, this clonotype turned up many times. Deletions cut 2 bases from V and 3 bases from J, with 17 bases between. The length of the CDR3 is 15 residues. Germline V gives CDR1 SQVTM, CDR2 ANQGSEA.

This chain connects TRBV29-1 to TRBJ2-7, with no clear D. The clonotype was recovered from a human donor in good health. Some libraries in this study had Jurkat cell RNA spiked in. Source material: naive CD8+ T cells from blood, with Jurkat cell RNA spiked in. Specified subset: FACS-sorted CD8+CD4-CCR7+CD45RA+ naive T cells. The chain's CDR3 is CSVESGSSVNYEQYF. The DNA of the CDR3 is TGCAGCGTTGAATCTGGATCGTCGGTGAACTACGAGCAGTACTTC.